This TCR beta chain derives from a study of monozygotic twins with inflammatory bowel disease. Study-level findings and limits: Twins classed as concordant or discordant showed no difference in repertoire similarity, possibly from limited power. Support for a single strong signal or clonotype associated with IBD was absent. T cell subtypes that differed could not be told apart.

The CDR3 contains 13 residues. Looked up from germline, CDR1 is SQVTM and CDR2 is ANQGSEA. TCRdb reprocessed the 5' RACE reads and stores each CDR3 protein as one record, lacking DNA. The sample is made up of around 410,000 distinct CDR3 sequences, and the top ten hold less than 2.5% of it. Without any T cell sorting, total RNA was isolated from whole blood. On this clonotype itself: As yet, its antigen is unknown.

The sample was blood. This chain links TRBV29-1 with TRBJ1-5; the TCRdb call, TRBD1, lacks DNA for checking. The receptor comes from a human donor with ulcerative colitis or Crohn's disease, or a healthy co-twin of an affected twin (not recorded which). The CDR3 sequence is CSVADRGGQPQHF.